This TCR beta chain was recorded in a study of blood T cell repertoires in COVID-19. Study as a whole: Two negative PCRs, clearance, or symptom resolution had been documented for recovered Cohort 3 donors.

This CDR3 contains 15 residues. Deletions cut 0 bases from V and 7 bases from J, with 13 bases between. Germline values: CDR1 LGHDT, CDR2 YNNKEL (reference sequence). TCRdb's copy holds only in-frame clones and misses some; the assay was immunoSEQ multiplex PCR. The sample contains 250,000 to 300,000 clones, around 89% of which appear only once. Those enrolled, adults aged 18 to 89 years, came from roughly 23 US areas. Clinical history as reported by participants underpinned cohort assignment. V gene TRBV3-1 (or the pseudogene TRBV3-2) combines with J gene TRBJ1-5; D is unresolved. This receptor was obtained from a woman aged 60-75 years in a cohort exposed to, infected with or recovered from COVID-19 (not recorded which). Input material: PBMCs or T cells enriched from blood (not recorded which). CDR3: CASSQEFRSSQPQHF. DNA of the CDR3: TGTGCCAGCAGCCAAGAGTTCCGGAGCAGCCAGCCCCAGCATTTT.